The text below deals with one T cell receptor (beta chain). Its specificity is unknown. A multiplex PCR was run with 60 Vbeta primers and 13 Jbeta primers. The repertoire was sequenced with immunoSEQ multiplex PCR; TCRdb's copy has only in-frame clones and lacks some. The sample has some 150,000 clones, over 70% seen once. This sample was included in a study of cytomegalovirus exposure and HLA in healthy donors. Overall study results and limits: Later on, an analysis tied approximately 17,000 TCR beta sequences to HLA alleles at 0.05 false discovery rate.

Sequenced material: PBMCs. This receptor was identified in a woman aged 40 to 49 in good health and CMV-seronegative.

DNA of the CDR3: TGCGCCAGCAGAGCAGCGGGAGCCCGTGAGCAGTTCTTC. This sequence encodes CASRAAGAREQFF. The chain combines TRBV4-1 with TRBJ2-1; TRBD2 matches at 8 bases. Per the germline V gene, CDR1 is MGHRA and CDR2 is YSYEKL. The CDR3 length is 13 residues. Losses at the gene ends were 6 bases for V and 9 bases for J; bases not matched to a gene: 7.